Below, 18 T cell receptor beta chains from the same sample are listed, as sequenced in a study of immune evolution from preneoplasia to lung adenocarcinoma. The protocol was immunoSEQ multiplex PCR, while the TCRdb copy is restricted to in-frame clones and leaves out a portion. The profile shows more than 3,500 clones, around 67% of them singletons. The specimen sequenced was FFPE minimally invasive lung adenocarcinoma tissue. These receptors all stem from a person aged 55-85 years with lung adenocarcinoma.

The rearrangement links TRBV5-1 to TRBJ1-5; 7 nucleotides match TRBD1. The germline V gene encodes CDR1 SGHRS and CDR2 YFSETQ. This CDR3 is built from 15 residues. J lost 5 bases, V lost 4 bases, and 9 bases had no gene match. CDR3 amino acids: CASSASTGWDQPQHF. The CDR3 DNA follows: TGCGCCAGCAGCGCCTCGACAGGGTGGGATCAGCCCCAGCATTTT.

This chain's CDR3 is CASSLGQRGGAGELFF. The CDR3 coding sequence is TGTGCCAGCAGCTTAGGTCAGCGGGGAGGGGCCGGGGAGCTGTTTTTT. The chain combines TRBV11-2 with TRBJ2-2, with 7 bases matching TRBD2. The CDR3 covers 16 residues. Germline-derived CDR1 and CDR2 are SGHAT and FQNNGV. The ends lost 1 base at V and 6 bases at J; junction bases unmatched: 8.

The chain recombines TRBV4-1 with TRBJ1-5, with TRBD1 matching over 9 bases. The V and J ends lost 2 bases and 1 base, in that order; junction bases with no gene match: 3. This CDR3 comprises 16 residues. CDR1 is MGHRA and CDR2 is YSYEKL in the germline V gene. CDR3 nucleotides: TGCGCCAGCAGCCAACTGGACAGGGGAAGCAATCAGCCCCAGCATTTT. Its protein is CASSQLDRGSNQPQHF.

This clone has just one count. This chain connects TRBV9 to TRBJ1-6, with TRBD1 as a possible D gene (6 bases). Germline V gives CDR1 SGDLS, CDR2 YYNGEE. V lost 0 bases, J lost 8 bases, and 12 bases lay in between. The CDR3 extends over 15 amino acids. The CDR3 region has the DNA TGTGCCAGCAGCGTAGACGGGGGGCTTGATTCACCCCTCCACTTT. Amino acids: CASSVDGGLDSPLHF.

This chain connects TRBV9 to TRBJ2-1; D is possibly TRBD2 (5 bases). Germline V gene data show CDR1 as SGDLS and CDR2 as YYNGEE. Deletions cut 2 bases from V and 7 bases from J, with 16 bases between. The CDR3 has 15 amino acids. The CDR3 sequence is CASSVLSGVGNEQFF. The CDR3 DNA is TGTGCCAGCAGCGTCCTTTCCGGGGTGGGGAATGAGCAGTTCTTC.

The J gene is TRBJ2-5, the V gene TRBV13, with 7 bases fitting TRBD1. With the DNA end fitting TRBJ2-7 better, the J assignment may be wrong. Germline V gene lookup returns CDR1 PRHDT and CDR2 FYEKMQ (reference sequence). This CDR3 has 14 amino acids. Here the CDR3 reads CASSSRDSHYEQYF. For the CDR3, the DNA is TGTGCCAGCAGCTCTCGGGACAGCCACTACGAGCAGTACTTC.

J is TRBJ2-5 and V is TRBV7-9, with TRBD2 matching over 7 bases. Germline assignment: CDR1 SEHNR and CDR2 FQNEAQ (reference sequence). The CDR3 is 15 residues long. The J segment lost 5 bases and the V segment lost 5 bases, leaving 11 bases of the junction unmatched. The CDR3, as DNA: TGTGCCAGCAGCCGGACGGTGGGAGGGACGGAGACCCAGTACTTC. It specifies CASSRTVGGTETQYF. Together with reference TRBV7-9 and TRBJ2-5, the CDR3 gives the full variable domain: DTGVSQNPRHKITKRGQNVTFRCDPISEHNRLYWYRQTLGQGPEFLTYFQNEAQLEKSRLLSDRFSAERPKGSFSTLEIQRTEQGDSAMYLCASSRTVGGTETQYFGPGTRLLVL.

Only one count was recorded for this clone. The chain recombines TRBV6-1 with TRBJ1-4; perhaps TRBD1 as D (5 bases). This CDR3 region has 14 residues. With 4 bases removed from V and 4 bases from J, the gap between germline ends came to 10 bases. Per the germline V gene, CDR1 is MNHNS and CDR2 is SASEGT. Written as DNA, the CDR3 is TGTGCCAGCAGTGCGACAGCCGATAATGAAAAACTGTTTTTT. It translates to CASSATADNEKLFF.

The J gene is TRBJ1-6, the V gene TRBV11-2; D might be TRBD1 (5 bases). Germline-derived CDR1 and CDR2 are SGHAT and FQNNGV. This CDR3 has 15 residues. V shed 1 base and J shed 8 bases, with 12 bases lying between them. DNA for the CDR3: TGTGCCAGCAGCTTAGGTCCAGGGATCGATTCACCCCTCCACTTT. Protein product: CASSLGPGIDSPLHF.

V gene TRBV19 combines with J gene TRBJ2-3; TRBD2 matches at 7 bases. Per germline, CDR1 LNHDA and CDR2 SQIVND (reference sequence). The V and J ends lost 4 bases and 0 bases, in that order; junction bases with no gene match: 1. The CDR3 runs 14 residues. The CDR3 loop reads CASSRGGSTDTQYF. CDR3 DNA: TGTGCCAGTAGTAGGGGGGGGAGCACAGATACGCAGTATTTT.

The chain carries TRBV11-2 and TRBJ2-7; D unclear. This CDR3 has 14 residues. The V and J ends lost 3 bases and 0 bases respectively, with 9 bases between them. In germline, CDR1 is SGHAT, CDR2 FQNNGV. CDR3 bases: TGTGCCAGCAGCTTTTCAGCTGACTCCTACGAGCAGTACTTC. Encoded protein: CASSFSADSYEQYF. The variable domain in full, completed from reference TRBV11-2 and TRBJ2-7, reads EAGVAQSPRYKIIEKRQSVAFWCNPISGHATLYWYQQILGQGPKLLIQFQNNGVVDDSQLPKDRFSAERLKGVDSTLKIQPAKLEDSAVYLCASSFSADSYEQYFGPGTRLTVT.

This clone appeared a few times. The rearrangement uses TRBV29-1 and TRBJ2-3; D gene unclear. Germline CDR1 SQVTM, CDR2 ANQGSEA. The CDR3 extends over 11 amino acids. The V end lost 6 bases, the J end lost 2 bases, and 6 bases lay between the germline ends. DNA for the CDR3: TGCAGCGTCGAAAACACAGATACGCAGTATTTT. It is translated as CSVENTDTQYF.

The rearrangement joins TRBV11-2 to TRBJ2-1; possibly TRBD1 for D (7 bases). The CDR3 is made up of 14 amino acids. Germline CDR1 reads SGHAT; CDR2 reads FQNNGV. Trimming took off 3 bases at V and 6 bases at J, with 12 bases between the two ends. The CDR3 sequence is CASSFWQGGNEQFF. For the CDR3, the DNA is TGTGCCAGCAGCTTTTGGCAGGGGGGCAATGAGCAGTTCTTC.

The chain employs TRBV27 and TRBJ1-1; 9 nucleotides agree with TRBD1. The V and J ends lost 3 bases and 5 bases, in that order; junction bases with no gene match: 4. The CDR3 sequence is 14 residues long. Germline lookup yields CDR1 MNHEY and CDR2 SMNVEV (reference sequence). Written as DNA, the CDR3 is TGTGCCAGCAGTTTGGGACAGGGAGTAACTGAAGCTTTCTTT. This gives the protein CASSLGQGVTEAFF.

The rearrangement links TRBV9 to TRBJ2-3, with 9 bases matching TRBD2. Germline V CDR1 and CDR2: SGDLS, YYNGEE. CDR3 length equals 18 residues. J was trimmed by 0 bases and V by 2 bases; bases with no gene match: 10. CDR3 residues: CASSVGTSGLLSTDTQYF. The CDR3 bases are TGTGCCAGCAGCGTTGGTACTAGCGGGCTCTTAAGCACAGATACGCAGTATTTT.

The V and J genes are TRBV28 and TRBJ2-5; 7 bases fit TRBD1. There are 15 residues in the CDR3. Trimming took 2 bases from V and 1 from J; bases not matched to a gene: 4. Germline V gives CDR1 MDHEN, CDR2 SYDVKM. CDR3 in DNA: TGTGCCAGCAGTTTAAGGGGGCTCCTCCAAGAGACCCAGTACTTC. It is translated as CASSLRGLLQETQYF.

This clone is judged large (0.1 to 1%). This chain connects TRBV2 to TRBJ1-1; TRBD1 might be the D (6 bases). Per germline, CDR1 SNHLY and CDR2 FYNNEI. Trimming removed 7 bases from V and 1 base from J, with 10 bases in between. The CDR3 is 13 residues long. CDR3 residues: CASKGQSNTEAFF. The CDR3 DNA reads TGTGCCAGCAAAGGACAGTCGAACACTGAAGCTTTCTTT. The variable domain in full, with the rest retrieved from reference TRBV2 and TRBJ1-1, is EPEVTQTPSHQVTQMGQEVILRCVPISNHLYFYWYRQILGQKVEFLVSFYNNEISEKSEIFDDQFSVERPDGSNFTLKIRSTKLEDSAMYFCASKGQSNTEAFFGQGTRLTVV.

The chain carries TRBV21-1 and TRBJ2-2; the tabulated D call, TRBD1, remains unverified against the DNA. TRBV21-1 constitutes a pseudogene. This CDR3 region has 15 residues. The CDR3 sequence is CASSVTGFRAGELFF. The CDR3 nucleotides read TGTGCCAGCAGCGTCACAGGGTTCAGGGCCGGGGAGCTGTTTTTT.